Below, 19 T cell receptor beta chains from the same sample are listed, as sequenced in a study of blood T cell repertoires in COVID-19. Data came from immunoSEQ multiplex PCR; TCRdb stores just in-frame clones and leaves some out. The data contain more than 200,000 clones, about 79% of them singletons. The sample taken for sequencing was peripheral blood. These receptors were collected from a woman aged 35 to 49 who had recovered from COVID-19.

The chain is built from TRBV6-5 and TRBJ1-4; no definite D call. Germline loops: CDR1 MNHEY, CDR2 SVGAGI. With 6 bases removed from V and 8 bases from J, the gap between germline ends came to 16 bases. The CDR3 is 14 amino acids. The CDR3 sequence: CASRLDFQAEKLFF. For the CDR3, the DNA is TGTGCCAGCAGGTTGGACTTCCAGGCGGAAAAACTGTTTTTT.

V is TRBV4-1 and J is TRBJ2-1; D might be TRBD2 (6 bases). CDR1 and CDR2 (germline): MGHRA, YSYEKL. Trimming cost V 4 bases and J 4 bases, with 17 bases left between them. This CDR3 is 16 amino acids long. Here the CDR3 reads CASSRETGTEYNEQFF. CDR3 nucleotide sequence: TGCGCCAGCAGCCGCGAAACCGGGACTGAATACAATGAGCAGTTCTTC.

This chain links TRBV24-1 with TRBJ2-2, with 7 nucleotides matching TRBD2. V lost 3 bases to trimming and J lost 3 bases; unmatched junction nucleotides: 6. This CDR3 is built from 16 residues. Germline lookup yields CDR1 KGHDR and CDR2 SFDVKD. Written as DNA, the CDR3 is TGTGCCACCAGTGATGTCACTAGCGCATACACCGGGGAGCTGTTTTTT. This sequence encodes CATSDVTSAYTGELFF.

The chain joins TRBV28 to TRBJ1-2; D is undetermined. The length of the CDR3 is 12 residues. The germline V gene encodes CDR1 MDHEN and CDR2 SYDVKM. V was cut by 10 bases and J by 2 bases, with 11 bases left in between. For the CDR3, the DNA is TGTGCCACCTTGAGAGAGAACTATGGCTACACCTTC. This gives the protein CATLRENYGYTF.

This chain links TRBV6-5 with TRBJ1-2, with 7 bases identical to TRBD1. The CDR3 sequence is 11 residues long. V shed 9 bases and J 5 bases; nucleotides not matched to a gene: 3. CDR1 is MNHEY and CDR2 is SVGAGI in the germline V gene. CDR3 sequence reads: CASSTGYGYTF. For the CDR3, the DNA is TGTGCCAGTTCGACAGGGTATGGCTACACCTTC.

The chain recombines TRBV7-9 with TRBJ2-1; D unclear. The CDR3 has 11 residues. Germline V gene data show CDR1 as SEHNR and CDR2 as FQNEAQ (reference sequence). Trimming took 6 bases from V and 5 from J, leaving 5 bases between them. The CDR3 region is CASRENNEQFF. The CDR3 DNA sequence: TGTGCCAGCAGGGAGAACAATGAGCAGTTCTTC.

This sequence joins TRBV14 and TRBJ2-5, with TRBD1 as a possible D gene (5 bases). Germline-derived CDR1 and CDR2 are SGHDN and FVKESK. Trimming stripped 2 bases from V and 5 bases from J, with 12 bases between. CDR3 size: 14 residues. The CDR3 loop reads CASSQHLGRETQYF. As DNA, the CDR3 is TGTGCCAGCAGCCAACATCTGGGGCGGGAGACCCAGTACTTC.

The CDR3 loop reads CASSPLTNENTIYF. The CDR3 nucleotides are TGTGCCAGCAGCCCACTGACAAACGAAAACACCATATATTTT. The chain couples TRBV25-1 to TRBJ1-3; D gene unclear. Trimming left V 6 bases short and J 6 bases short, with 15 bases between. The CDR3 extends over 14 amino acids. The germline V gene has CDR1 MGHDK and CDR2 SYGVNS.

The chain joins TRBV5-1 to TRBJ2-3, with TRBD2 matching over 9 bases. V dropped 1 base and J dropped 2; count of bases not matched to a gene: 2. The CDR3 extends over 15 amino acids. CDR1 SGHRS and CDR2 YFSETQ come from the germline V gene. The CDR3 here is CASSLSGGITDTQYF. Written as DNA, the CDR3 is TGCGCCAGCAGCTTGAGCGGGGGGATCACAGATACGCAGTATTTT. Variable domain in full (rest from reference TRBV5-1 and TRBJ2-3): KAGVTQTPRYLIKTRGQQVTLSCSPISGHRSVSWYQQTPGQGLQFLFEYFSETQRNKGNFPGRFSGRQFSNSRSEMNVSTLELGDSALYLCASSLSGGITDTQYFGPGTRLTVL.

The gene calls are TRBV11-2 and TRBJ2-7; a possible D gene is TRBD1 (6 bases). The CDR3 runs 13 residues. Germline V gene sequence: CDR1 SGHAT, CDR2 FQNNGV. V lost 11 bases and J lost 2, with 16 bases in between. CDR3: CAGNRAFAYEQYF. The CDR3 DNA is TGTGCCGGTAACAGGGCCTTCGCCTACGAGCAGTACTTC.

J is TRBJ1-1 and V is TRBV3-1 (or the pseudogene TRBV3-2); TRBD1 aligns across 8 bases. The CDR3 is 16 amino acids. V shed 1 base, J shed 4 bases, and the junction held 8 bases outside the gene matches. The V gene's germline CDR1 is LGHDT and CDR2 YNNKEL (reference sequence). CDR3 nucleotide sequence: TGTGCCAGCAGCCAAGTTCAGGGGGCCCTGGGCACTGAAGCTTTCTTT. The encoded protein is CASSQVQGALGTEAFF.

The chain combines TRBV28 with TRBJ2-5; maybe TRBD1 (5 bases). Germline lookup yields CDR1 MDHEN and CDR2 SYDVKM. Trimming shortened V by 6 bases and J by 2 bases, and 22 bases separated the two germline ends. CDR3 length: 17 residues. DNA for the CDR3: TGTGCCAGCAGCTCTCATGTACAGGAGCTACAGCAAGAGACCCAGTACTTC. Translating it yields CASSSHVQELQQETQYF. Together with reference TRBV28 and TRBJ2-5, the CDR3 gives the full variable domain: DVKVTQSSRYLVKRTGEKVFLECVQDMDHENMFWYRQDPGLGLRLIYFSYDVKMKEKGDIPEGYSVSREKKERFSLILESASTNQTSMYLCASSSHVQELQQETQYFGPGTRLLVL.

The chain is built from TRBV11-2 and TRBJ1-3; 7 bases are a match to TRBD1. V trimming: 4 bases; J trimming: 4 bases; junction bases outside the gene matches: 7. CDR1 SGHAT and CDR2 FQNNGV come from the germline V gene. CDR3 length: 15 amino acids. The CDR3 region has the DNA TGTGCCAGCAGCTCCACCGGGACAGCAGGAAACACCATATATTTT. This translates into CASSSTGTAGNTIYF.

CDR3 DNA: TGCAGCGTTGTCACGACAGGGGAAGGCTACACCTTC. Its protein is CSVVTTGEGYTF. This chain uses TRBV29-1 with TRBJ1-2; TRBD1 agrees at 8 bases. This CDR3 has 12 amino acids. V was clipped by 4 bases and J by 8 bases; unmatched bases: 6. CDR1 SQVTM and CDR2 ANQGSEA come from the germline V gene. Based on the CDR3 plus reference TRBV29-1 and TRBJ1-2, the full variable domain is SAVISQKPSRDICQRGTSLTIQCQVDSQVTMMFWYRQQPGQSLTLIATANQGSEATYESGFVIDKFPISRPNLTFSTLTVSNMSPEDSSIYLCSVVTTGEGYTFGSGTRLTVV.

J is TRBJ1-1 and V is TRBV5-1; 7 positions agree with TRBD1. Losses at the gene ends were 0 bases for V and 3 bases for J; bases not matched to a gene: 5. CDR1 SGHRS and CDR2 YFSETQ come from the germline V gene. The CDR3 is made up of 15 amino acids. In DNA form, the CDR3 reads TGCGCCAGCAGCTTGGTCGTAACAGGGGACACTGAAGCTTTCTTT. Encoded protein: CASSLVVTGDTEAFF.

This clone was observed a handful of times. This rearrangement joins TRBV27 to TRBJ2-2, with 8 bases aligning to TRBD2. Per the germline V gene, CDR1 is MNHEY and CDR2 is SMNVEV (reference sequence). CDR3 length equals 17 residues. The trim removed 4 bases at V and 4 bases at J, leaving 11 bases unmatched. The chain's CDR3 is CASSSMAGGPVTGELFF. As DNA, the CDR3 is TGTGCCAGCAGTTCAATGGCGGGGGGCCCGGTCACCGGGGAGCTGTTTTTT.

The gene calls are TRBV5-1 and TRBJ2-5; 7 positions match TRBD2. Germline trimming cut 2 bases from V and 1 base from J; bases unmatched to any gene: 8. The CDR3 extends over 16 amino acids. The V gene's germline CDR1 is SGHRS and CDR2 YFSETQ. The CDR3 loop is CASSLAAGGFQETQYF. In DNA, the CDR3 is TGCGCCAGCAGCTTAGCAGCCGGGGGGTTCCAAGAGACCCAGTACTTC.

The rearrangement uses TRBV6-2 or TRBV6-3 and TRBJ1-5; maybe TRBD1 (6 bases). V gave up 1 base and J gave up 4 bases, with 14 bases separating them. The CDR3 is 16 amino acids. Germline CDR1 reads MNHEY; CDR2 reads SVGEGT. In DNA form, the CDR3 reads TGTGCCAGCAGTTACTACCAGGGGAAGGTGAATCAGCCCCAGCATTTT. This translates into CASSYYQGKVNQPQHF.

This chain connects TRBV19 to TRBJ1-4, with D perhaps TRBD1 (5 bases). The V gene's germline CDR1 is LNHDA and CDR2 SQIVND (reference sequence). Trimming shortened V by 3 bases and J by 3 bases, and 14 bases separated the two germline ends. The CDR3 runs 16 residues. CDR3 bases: TGTGCCAGTAGTATGCTGGGGGAGGCTTCTAATGAAAAACTGTTTTTT. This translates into CASSMLGEASNEKLFF.